This T cell receptor (beta chain) was captured by sequencing in a study of metastatic and nonmetastatic thyroid tumors. By sample share, this clone is medium-sized. Each patient came to thyroid surgery without any prior treatment (of any kind). V lost 6 bases, J lost 7 bases, and 9 bases lay in between. The CDR3 length is 11 residues. Looked up from germline, CDR1 is WSHSY and CDR2 is SAAADI. Under the authors' procedure: In papillary thyroid cancer, a distant-metastasis classifier was built using CDR3 differences across clinicopathological groups. With MiXCR, TCRdb called clones anew from the PCR reads. TCRdb's processing, not the study's, gives the V and J calls here. Of about 22,000 clones in the sample, less than 20% are singletons; the top ten hold under 3%.

The sequenced sample was adjacent normal tissue. The sequence was obtained from a male donor with papillary thyroid cancer or a benign thyroid nodule (not recorded which). Some clones in this sample may be carry-over from other donors' samples. The gene calls are TRBV10-2 and TRBJ1-1; D is possibly TRBD1 (6 bases). The CDR3 sequence: CASRVRGEAFF. As DNA, the CDR3 is TGCGCCAGCAGGGTCAGGGGTGAAGCTTTCTTT.